The present entry profiles one T cell receptor (beta chain) with its context. Its antigen is as yet unknown. The data are from a study of cytomegalovirus exposure and HLA in healthy donors. Study at large: Earlier findings included roughly 120 million unique TCR beta sequences obtained from 170 million or so T cells. A preliminary data release comprised tens of millions of unique TCRs obtained from HLA-typed donors.

Use of 60 Vbeta and 13 Jbeta primers characterized the PCR. The protocol was immunoSEQ multiplex PCR, while the TCRdb copy is restricted to in-frame clones and leaves out a portion. The sample records some 150,000 clones, about four fifths being singletons. The study's findings and limits: An Asian-associated ancestry cluster reportedly showed fewer N-insertions than the roughly 670-donor mean in a later analysis.

The V end lost 2 bases, the J end lost 0 bases, and 11 bases lay between the germline ends. The CDR3 is 16 residues long. CDR1 and CDR2 (germline): MNHNS, SASEGT. Unrecorded immune exposure was likely among donors, who were nominally healthy when sampled. Sequencing was carried out using PBMCs. The chain uses TRBV6-1 and TRBJ1-5; possibly TRBD1 for D (6 bases). This receptor was identified in a man aged 45-65 years in good health and CMV-seropositive. The CDR3 nucleotides read TGTGCCAGCAGTGAAAACGTCAGGGGTAGCAATCAGCCCCAGCATTTT. Translating gives CASSENVRGSNQPQHF.